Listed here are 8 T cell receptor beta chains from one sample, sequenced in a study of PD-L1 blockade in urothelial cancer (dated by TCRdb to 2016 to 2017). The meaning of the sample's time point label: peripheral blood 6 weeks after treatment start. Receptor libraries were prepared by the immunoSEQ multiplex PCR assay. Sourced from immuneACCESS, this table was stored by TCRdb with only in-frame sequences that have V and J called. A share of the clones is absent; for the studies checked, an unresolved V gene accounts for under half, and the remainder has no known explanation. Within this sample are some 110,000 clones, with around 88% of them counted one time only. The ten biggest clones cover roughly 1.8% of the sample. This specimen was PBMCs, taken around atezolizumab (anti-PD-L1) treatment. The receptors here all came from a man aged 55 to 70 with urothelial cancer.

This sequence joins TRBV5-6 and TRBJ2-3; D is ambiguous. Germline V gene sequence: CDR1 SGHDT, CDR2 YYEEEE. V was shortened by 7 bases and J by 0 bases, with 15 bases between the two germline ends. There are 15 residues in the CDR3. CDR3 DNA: TGTGCCAGCTCCTATCGGAGACTTAGCACAGATACGCAGTATTTT. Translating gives CASSYRRLSTDTQYF.

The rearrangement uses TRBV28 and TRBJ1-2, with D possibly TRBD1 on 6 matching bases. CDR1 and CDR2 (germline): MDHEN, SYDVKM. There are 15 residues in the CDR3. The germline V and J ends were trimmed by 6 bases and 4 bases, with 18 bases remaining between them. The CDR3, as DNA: TGTGCCAGCAGCCCCAGGGGCGAGGGCCCCTATGGCTACACCTTC. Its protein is CASSPRGEGPYGYTF.

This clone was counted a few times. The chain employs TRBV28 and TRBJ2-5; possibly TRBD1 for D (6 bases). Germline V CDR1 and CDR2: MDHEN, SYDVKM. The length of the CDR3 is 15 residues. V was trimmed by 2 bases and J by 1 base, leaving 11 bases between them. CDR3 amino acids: CASSLGGRGQETQYF. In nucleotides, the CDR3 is TGTGCCAGCAGTTTAGGGGGCAGAGGCCAAGAGACCCAGTACTTC.

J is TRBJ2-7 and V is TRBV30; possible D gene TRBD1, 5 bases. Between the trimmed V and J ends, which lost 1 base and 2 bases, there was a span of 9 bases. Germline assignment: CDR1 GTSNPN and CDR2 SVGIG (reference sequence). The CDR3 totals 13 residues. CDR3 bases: TGTGCCTGGAGTGCTACAGGCCCCTACGAGCAGTACTTC. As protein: CAWSATGPYEQYF. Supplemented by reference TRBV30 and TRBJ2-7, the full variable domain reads SQTIHQWPATLVQPVGSPLSLECTVEGTSNPNLYWYRQAAGRGLQLLFYSVGIGQISSEVPQNLSASRPQDRQFILSSKKLLLSDSGFYLCAWSATGPYEQYFGPGTRLTVT.

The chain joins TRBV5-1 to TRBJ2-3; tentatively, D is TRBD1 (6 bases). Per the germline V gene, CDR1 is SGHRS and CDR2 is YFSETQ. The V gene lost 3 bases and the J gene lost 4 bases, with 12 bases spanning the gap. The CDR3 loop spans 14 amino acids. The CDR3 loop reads CASSSDSAPDTQYF. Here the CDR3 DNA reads TGCGCCAGCAGCTCGGACAGTGCCCCAGATACGCAGTATTTT.

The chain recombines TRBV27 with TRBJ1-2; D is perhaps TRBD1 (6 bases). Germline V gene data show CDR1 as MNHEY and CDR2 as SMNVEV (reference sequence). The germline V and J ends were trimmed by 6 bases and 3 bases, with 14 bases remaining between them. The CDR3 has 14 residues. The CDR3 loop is CASSQAGGDYGYTF. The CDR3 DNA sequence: TGTGCCAGCAGCCAAGCGGGGGGCGACTATGGCTACACCTTC.

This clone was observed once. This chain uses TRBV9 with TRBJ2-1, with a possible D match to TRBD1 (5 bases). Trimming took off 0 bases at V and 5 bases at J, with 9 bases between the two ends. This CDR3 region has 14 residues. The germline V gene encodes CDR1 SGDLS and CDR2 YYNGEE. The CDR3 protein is CASSVGGLNNEQFF. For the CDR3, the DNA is TGTGCCAGCAGCGTAGGGGGCCTAAACAATGAGCAGTTCTTC. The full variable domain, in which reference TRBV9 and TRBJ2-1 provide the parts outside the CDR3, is DSGVTQTPKHLITATGQRVTLRCSPRSGDLSVYWYQQSLDQGLQFLIQYYNGEERAKGNILERFSAQQFPDLHSELNLSSLELGDSALYFCASSVGGLNNEQFFGPGTRLTVL.

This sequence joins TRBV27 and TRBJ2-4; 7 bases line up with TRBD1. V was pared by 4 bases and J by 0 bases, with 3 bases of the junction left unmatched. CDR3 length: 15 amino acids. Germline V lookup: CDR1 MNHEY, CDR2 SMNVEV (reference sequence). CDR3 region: CASSSGTEAKNIQYF. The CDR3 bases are TGTGCCAGCAGTTCGGGGACAGAAGCCAAAAACATTCAGTACTTC.